This T cell receptor (beta chain) was observed in a study of pediatric ulcerative colitis (dated by TCRdb to between 2017 and 2020). Describing the broader study: Among the ulcerative colitis patients, about seven had pancolitis and two had left-sided colitis, and histology in every patient was consistent with ulcerative colitis. By Pediatric Ulcerative Colitis Activity Index, a couple of patients had mild disease, several had moderate disease and three had acute severe colitis. From nine newly diagnosed, treatment-naive pediatric ulcerative colitis patients and a few non-IBD control children, paired blood and rectal samples were collected.

CDR1 and CDR2 are drawn from the germline V gene: SGDLS, YYNGEE. At the junction V is shortened by 3 bases and J by 4 bases; bases outside the gene matches: 5. The CDR3 holds 15 amino acids from the cysteine to the phenylalanine. The read is trimmed to its CDR3 DNA, 45 bases read in frame from base 1. This clone was observed a single time. Its cognate antigen has yet to be identified. No per-base quality is available; no much larger clone lies one base away. Using the immunoSEQ TRB Survey service, rearranged CDR3 beta regions were amplified from genomic DNA with multiplex V and J primers. To keep sequencing depth the same across samples, survey-level depth of up to 500,000 reads per sample was applied. The libraries were purified and pooled, then sequenced using Illumina technology. The paper's data handling went like this. Productive clonality, sample overlap, pairwise scatters, CDR3 beta length, V/D/J gene usage and productiveness were all assessed with the immunoSEQ online tools. Calculated diversity was defined as the number of unique rearrangements divided by total templates times 100, and Shannon and Simpson indices were additionally computed. Z-score normalized data were analyzed by principal component analysis with the R prcomp function and the ggbiplot package. Morisita's index was used to quantify blood-rectal clonal overlap within each subject. Entries here come from immuneACCESS through TCRdb and include only in-frame sequences with V and J called. Some clones fail to appear in such tables; in the studies checked, an unresolved V gene covers under half of the shortfall, and the cause of the remainder is unknown. D and trimming were read from the DNA, whereas the V and J calls and clone size are those reported in that table. A total of roughly 70,000 clones appear in this sample, 86% of them only once. The ten largest make up around 3% of the sample.

Before the diagnostic colonoscopy, none of the ulcerative colitis patients had been given any immunosuppressive medication. A blood sample was drawn at the time of the colonoscopy. The Wizard kit (Promega) was used to extract genomic DNA from the blood and intestinal samples. Findings and caveats that apply to the study as a whole: Because repertoires were derived from total lymphocyte DNA, patterns in rare subsets such as regulatory T cells may not have been reflected. Significantly higher autologous blood-rectal clonal overlap was found in ulcerative colitis patients than in controls, which suggested increased T cell trafficking to inflamed tissue. Features of the rectal repertoire distinguished controls, mild-moderate colitis patients and acute severe colitis patients, and in acute severe colitis rectal diversity was lower because of clonal expansions. The healthy control group was small, with only a few individuals. Two rectal CDR3 clonotypes were present in all ulcerative colitis patients and in none of the controls. For technical reasons, the blood samples of a couple of patients yielded substantially fewer templates, so those samples were excluded from the blood-rectal overlap analysis.

Sequencing was carried out using blood. The chain couples TRBV9 to TRBJ2-1; TRBD2 agrees with 9 junctional bases. The TCR originated in a boy younger than 18 with severe ulcerative colitis. The CDR3 loop reads CASSGRLAEYNEQFF. Here is the DNA: TGTGCCAGCAGCGGAAGACTAGCGGAGTACAATGAGCAGTTCTTC.